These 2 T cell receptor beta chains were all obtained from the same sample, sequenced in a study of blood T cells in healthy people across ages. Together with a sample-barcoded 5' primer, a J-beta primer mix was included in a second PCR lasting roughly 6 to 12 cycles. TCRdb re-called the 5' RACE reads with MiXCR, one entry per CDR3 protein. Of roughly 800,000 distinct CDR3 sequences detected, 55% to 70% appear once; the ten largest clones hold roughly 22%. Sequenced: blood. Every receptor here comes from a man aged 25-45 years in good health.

CDR3 loop: CAISAGLAENEQFF. The CDR3, as DNA: TGTGCCATCAGTGCGGGACTAGCAGAGAATGAGCAGTTCTTC. The J gene is TRBJ2-1, the V gene TRBV10-3; the match to TRBD2 covers 9 bases. Germline CDR1 reads ENHRY; CDR2 reads SYGVKD. There are 14 residues in the CDR3. With 4 bases clipped from V and 7 bases from J, the junction kept 5 bases outside the gene matches.

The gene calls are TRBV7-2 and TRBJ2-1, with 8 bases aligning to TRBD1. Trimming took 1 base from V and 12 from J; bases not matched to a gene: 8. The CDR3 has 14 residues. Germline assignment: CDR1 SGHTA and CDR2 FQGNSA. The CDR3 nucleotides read TGTGCCAGCAGCTTAGGGGGGACAGGCAAGGTGCAGTTCTTC. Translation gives CASSLGGTGKVQFF.